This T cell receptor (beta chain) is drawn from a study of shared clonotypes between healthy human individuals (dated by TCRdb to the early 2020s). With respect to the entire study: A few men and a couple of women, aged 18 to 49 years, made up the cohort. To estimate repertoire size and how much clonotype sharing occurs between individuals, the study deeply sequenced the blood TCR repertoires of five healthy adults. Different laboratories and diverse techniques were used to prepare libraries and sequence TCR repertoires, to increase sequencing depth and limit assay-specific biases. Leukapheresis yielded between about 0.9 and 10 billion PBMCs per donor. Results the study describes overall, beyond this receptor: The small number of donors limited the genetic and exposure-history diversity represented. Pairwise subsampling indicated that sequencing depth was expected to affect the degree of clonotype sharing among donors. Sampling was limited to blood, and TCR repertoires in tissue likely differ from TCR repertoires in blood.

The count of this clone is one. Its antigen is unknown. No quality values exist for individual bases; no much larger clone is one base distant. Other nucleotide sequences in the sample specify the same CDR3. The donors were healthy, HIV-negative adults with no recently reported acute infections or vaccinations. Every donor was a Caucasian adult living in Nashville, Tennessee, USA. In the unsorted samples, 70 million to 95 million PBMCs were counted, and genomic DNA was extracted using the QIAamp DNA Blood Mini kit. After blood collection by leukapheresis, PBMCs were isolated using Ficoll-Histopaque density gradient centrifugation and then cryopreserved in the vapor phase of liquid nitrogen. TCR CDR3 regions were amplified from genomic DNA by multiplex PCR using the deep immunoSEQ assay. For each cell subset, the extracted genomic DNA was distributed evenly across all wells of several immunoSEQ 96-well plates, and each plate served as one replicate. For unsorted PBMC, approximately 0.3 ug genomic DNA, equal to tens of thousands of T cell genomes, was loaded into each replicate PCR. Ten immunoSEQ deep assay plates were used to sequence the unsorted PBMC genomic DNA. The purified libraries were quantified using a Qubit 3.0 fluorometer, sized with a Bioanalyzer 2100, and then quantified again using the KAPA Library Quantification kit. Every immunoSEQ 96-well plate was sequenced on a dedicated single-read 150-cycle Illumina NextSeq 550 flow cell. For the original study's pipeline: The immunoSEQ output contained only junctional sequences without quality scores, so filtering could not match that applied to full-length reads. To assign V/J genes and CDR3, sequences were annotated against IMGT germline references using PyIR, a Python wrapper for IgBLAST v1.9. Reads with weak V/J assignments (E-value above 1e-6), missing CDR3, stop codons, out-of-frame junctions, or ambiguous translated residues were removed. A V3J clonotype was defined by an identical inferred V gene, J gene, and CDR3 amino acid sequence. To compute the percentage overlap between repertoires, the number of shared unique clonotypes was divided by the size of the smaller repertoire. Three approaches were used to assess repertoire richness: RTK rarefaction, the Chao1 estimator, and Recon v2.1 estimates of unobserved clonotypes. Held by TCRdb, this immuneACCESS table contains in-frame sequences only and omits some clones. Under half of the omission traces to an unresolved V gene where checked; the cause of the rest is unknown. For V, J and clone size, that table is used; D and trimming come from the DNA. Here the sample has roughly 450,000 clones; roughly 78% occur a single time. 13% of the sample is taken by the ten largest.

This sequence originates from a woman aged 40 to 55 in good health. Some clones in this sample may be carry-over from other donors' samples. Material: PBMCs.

The bases read TGTGCCTGGAGGGACGGCTTTAATGAAAAACTGTTTTTT. Translated, it gives CAWRDGFNEKLFF. The chain is made from TRBV30 and TRBJ1-4; no D gene is confidently identified. V is clipped by 3 bases and J by 4 bases, and the sequence between their germline boundaries is 9 bases long. Sequences GTSNPN (CDR1) and SVGIG (CDR2) are obtained from the germline V gene (reference sequence). The CDR3 runs 13 amino acids, cysteine and phenylalanine included. Only the CDR3 DNA is retained, 39 bases long and in frame from the first base.